Listed below are T cell receptor beta chains from one sample, sequenced in a study of T cell repertoires in cytomegalovirus infection. These receptors are not linked to any known antigen. TCRdb processed the reads anew with MiXCR; each CDR3 protein has one entry. The sample includes some 350,000 distinct CDR3 sequences, 25% to 30% of them seen just once. Sequencing was performed on cultured PBMCs, taken from culture after CMV antigen stimulation. The receptors derive from a human donor in good health (CMV status not recorded). Some clones in this sample may be carry-over from other donors' samples. Both conserved end residues are part of each CDR3.

TRBV6-1,CASGRTAGGLNEQFF
TRBV7-6,CASSLGSGGTDTQYF
TRBV6-1,CASSRYPQGVVYGYTF
TRBV30,CAWSSDRTNEKLFF
TRBV12-3/TRBV12-4,CASSFAGELFF
TRBV11-2,CASSSIRTRGGLVNEQFF
TRBV7-2,CASSHDRIGNTIYF
TRBV5-1,CASSLGGNQNTGELFF
TRBV19,CASSPAGRTSGNTIYF
TRBV11-2,CASSLDRAPEAFF
TRBV4-1,CASSQDKKGGMNTEAFF
TRBV7-2,CASSLTSGQSSYEQYF
TRBV10-3,CAIKQAQQETQYF
TRBV7-2,CASSLVGTGGVNQPQHF